This TCR beta chain was recorded in a study of regulatory T cells in long-lasting Graves disease. This clonotype occurred many times. Time point in this sample: persistent/refractory GD, antithyroid drugs over 5 years with positive TRAb. The TCR library used RNA extracted from PBMCs. The CDR3 runs to 12 residues. V was clipped by 10 bases and J by 5 bases, with 14 bases between them. With iRepertoire HTBI primers and Arm-PCR of CDR3 regions, TCR beta libraries were built. TCRdb redid the calling of the multiplex PCR reads with MiXCR, one entry per CDR3 protein. The table shows roughly 400,000 distinct CDR3 sequences, with roughly a fifth occurring only once.

V usage is TRBV12-3 or TRBV12-4 and J usage is TRBJ1-1; D is perhaps TRBD1 (5 bases). This receptor was identified in a female donor with Graves disease. The sample consisted of peripheral blood mononuclear cells (PBMCs), taken when the disease was refractory, from a patient treated with antithyroid drugs. CDR3 in DNA: TGTGCCACCAAGGACGGGGGAACTGAAGCTTTCTTT. Translated, it gives CATKDGGTEAFF.